In its sample, the clone carrying this T cell receptor (beta chain) was seen a few times. For every donor, a draw yielded ten milliliters of peripheral blood. The entry originates in a study of blood T cells in healthy people across ages. Across the study: There was about one barcoded beta molecule captured by template switching per two T cells.

V gave up 7 bases and J gave up 1 base, with 16 bases separating them. CDR3 length equals 15 residues. A sample-barcoded 5' primer and a J-beta primer mix were used in a second PCR of roughly 7 to 12 cycles. Template switching added a 12-random-nucleotide identifier to every cDNA molecule. At least 2.5 million CDR3-containing paired-end reads were obtained per sample. TCRdb reanalysed the 5' RACE reads using MiXCR and keeps one entry per CDR3 protein. This table holds some 1.5 million distinct CDR3 sequences, approximately 28% found once. The J gene is TRBJ1-2, the V gene TRBV12-3 or TRBV12-4; tentative D call: TRBD1 (5 bases). The sample consisted of blood. This receptor was taken from a woman aged 30 to 39 in good health. CDR3 sequence: CASTITGRSNYGYTF. Written as DNA, the CDR3 is TGTGCCAGCACCATCACAGGCCGCAGTAACTATGGCTACACCTTC.